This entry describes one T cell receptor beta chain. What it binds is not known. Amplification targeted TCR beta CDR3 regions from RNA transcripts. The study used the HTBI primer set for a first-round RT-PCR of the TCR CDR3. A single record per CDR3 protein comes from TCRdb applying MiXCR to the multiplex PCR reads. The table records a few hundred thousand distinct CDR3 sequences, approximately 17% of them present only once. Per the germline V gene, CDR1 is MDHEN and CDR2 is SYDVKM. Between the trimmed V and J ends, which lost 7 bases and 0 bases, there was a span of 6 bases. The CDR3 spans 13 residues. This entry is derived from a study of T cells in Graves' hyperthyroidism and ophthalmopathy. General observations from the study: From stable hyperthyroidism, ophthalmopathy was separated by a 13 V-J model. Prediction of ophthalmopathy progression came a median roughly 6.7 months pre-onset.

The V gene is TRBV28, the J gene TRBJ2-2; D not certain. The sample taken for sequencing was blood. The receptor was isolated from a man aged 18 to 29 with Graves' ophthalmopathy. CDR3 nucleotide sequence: TGTGCCAGCATCTCTGCGAACACCGGGGAGCTGTTTTTT. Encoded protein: CASISANTGELFF.